The TCR beta chain under discussion was sequenced for a study of Ad26.COV2.S vaccination and SARS-CoV-2 variants. Study-wide background: Recipients of Ad26.COV2.S got it intramuscularly, once or twice 56 days apart. Regarding the study as a whole: The study found higher spike-specific TCR breadth in vaccine than placebo recipients.

In the case of this clone: Its antigen is still unknown.

Sequencing was performed with immunoSEQ multiplex PCR; in TCRdb, only in-frame clones are kept and a portion is missing. The data contain more than 400,000 clones, around 92% of them singletons. Treatment: around 19 received Ad26.COV2.S at low or high dose, single or two shots; 5 received placebo; per-sample allocation not given. After the first vaccine or placebo injection, samples were drawn on day 63. It was an adult aged 18-55 years in Boston who was the donor. An Ad26 vector carrying the Wuhan-strain SARS-CoV-2 spike served as the vaccine. Germline V gene sequence: CDR1 LGHNA, CDR2 YSLEER. Trimming removed 0 bases from V and 4 bases from J, with 16 bases in between. This CDR3 contains 17 residues.

The clonotype originates from a person between 18 and 59 years old who received the Ad26.COV2.S COVID-19 vaccine or a placebo. This chain uses TRBV4-3 with TRBJ2-1; perhaps TRBD1 as D (5 bases). The sample consisted of peripheral blood, taken in a trial of Ad26.COV2.S vaccine versus placebo. The CDR3 is CASSQDPVGVSYNEQFF. DNA for the CDR3: TGCGCCAGCAGCCAAGACCCTGTAGGGGTTTCGTACAATGAGCAGTTCTTC.